This T cell receptor (beta chain) was obtained from a study of blood T cell repertoires in COVID-19. This CDR3 region has 15 residues. Trimming removed 3 bases from V and 0 bases from J; junction bases left unmatched: 2. Germline V gene lookup returns CDR1 SGHDN and CDR2 FVKESK. Libraries were prepared by immunoSEQ multiplex PCR; TCRdb keeps only in-frame clonotypes and omits some of them. This table holds approximately 220,000 clones, about 85% found once. The sequencing input was peripheral blood. The TCR sequence derives from a man aged 40-55 years with acute or convalescent COVID-19. The chain carries TRBV14 and TRBJ2-1; TRBD2 matches 7 bases. CDR3 residues: CASSHSGYSYNEQFF. In nucleotides, the CDR3 is TGTGCCAGCAGCCATAGCGGGTACTCCTACAATGAGCAGTTCTTC.